This entry lists 20 T cell receptor beta chains sequenced from one sample in a study of shared clonotypes between healthy human individuals. The data were produced by immunoSEQ multiplex PCR, yet TCRdb's version contains in-frame clones alone and is incomplete. The profile shows around 650,000 clones, around 96% of them singletons. It was CD45RO-negative cells, positively selected for CCR7, that made up naive CD8 cells, with terminally differentiated effector memory CD45RA+ cells excluded. Material for sequencing was naive CD8+ T cells sorted from blood. These receptors originate from a woman in her twenties or thirties in good health.

The CDR3 is CSVGGGRAGGADTQYF. CDR3 bases: TGCAGCGTTGGCGGCGGGAGGGCCGGGGGCGCAGATACGCAGTATTTT. The J gene is TRBJ2-3, the V gene TRBV29-1; 9 nucleotides align to TRBD2. Germline V gene sequence: CDR1 SQVTM, CDR2 ANQGSEA. The CDR3 runs 16 residues. The V and J ends lost 4 bases and 4 bases, in that order; junction bases with no gene match: 12.

This clone has just one count. The chain is built from TRBV7-3 and TRBJ1-2, with 9 bases matching TRBD1. Germline V gives CDR1 SGHTA, CDR2 FQGTGA. J was trimmed by 4 bases and V by 5 bases; bases with no gene match: 5. CDR3 size: 14 residues. For the CDR3, the DNA is TGTGCCAGCAGCCCAGGGACAGGGACCTATGGCTACACCTTC. Amino acid sequence: CASSPGTGTYGYTF.

The chain links TRBV4-1 to TRBJ2-3, with 9 bases identical to TRBD2. The CDR3 sequence is 19 residues long. CDR1 is MGHRA and CDR2 is YSYEKL in the germline V gene. V trimming: 3 bases; J trimming: 3 bases; junction bases outside the gene matches: 16. As DNA, the CDR3 is TGCGCCAGCAGCCACCTGACAATAGCGGGAGTGGTCGGTACAGATACGCAGTATTTT. Translation gives CASSHLTIAGVVGTDTQYF.

J is TRBJ1-5 and V is TRBV28, with D possibly matching TRBD1 (5 bases). Germline V gene sequence: CDR1 MDHEN, CDR2 SYDVKM. This CDR3 spans 14 amino acids. The germline V and J ends were trimmed by 3 bases and 6 bases, with 12 bases remaining between them. The CDR3 nucleotides read TGTGCCAGCAGTTTGGTGGGGGAGGGTCAGCCCCAGCATTTT. It translates to CASSLVGEGQPQHF.

The rearrangement links TRBV7-9 to TRBJ2-1; 7 nucleotides agree with TRBD1. V gave up 4 bases and J gave up 0 bases; unmatched junction bases: 9. The CDR3 covers 17 residues. Germline lookup yields CDR1 SEHNR and CDR2 FQNEAQ (reference sequence). The DNA for the CDR3 is TGTGCCAGCAGCTCAAACAGGGGTAGGAGCTCCTACAATGAGCAGTTCTTC. It encodes CASSSNRGRSSYNEQFF.

The chain links TRBV29-1 to TRBJ2-1; no reliable D call. V lost 6 bases and J lost 6, with 15 bases in between. The germline CDR1 and CDR2 sequences are SQVTM and ANQGSEA. The CDR3 consists of 13 residues. The CDR3 DNA sequence: TGCAGCGTGACGGCCCCTTTTAGCAATGAGCAGTTCTTC. Protein: CSVTAPFSNEQFF.

The rearrangement links TRBV28 to TRBJ1-5, with D uncertain. V lost 4 bases to trimming and J lost 4 bases, with 14 bases between them. Germline loops: CDR1 MDHEN, CDR2 SYDVKM. This CDR3 spans 15 amino acids. The CDR3 sequence is CASSSGISGNQPQHF. CDR3 DNA sequence: TGTGCCAGCAGTTCCGGGATCTCCGGGAATCAGCCCCAGCATTTT.

J is TRBJ1-4 and V is TRBV28; tentatively, D is TRBD1 (6 bases). The CDR3 is 15 amino acids. Trimming left V 6 bases short and J 3 bases short, with 14 bases between. CDR1 and CDR2 from the germline V gene are MDHEN and SYDVKM. CDR3 nucleotide sequence: TGTGCCAGCAGCCCCCCGGGGGCCTCTAATGAAAAACTGTTTTTT. It codes for CASSPPGASNEKLFF.

V usage is TRBV2 and J usage is TRBJ2-7; TRBD1 might be the D (5 bases). Per the germline V gene, CDR1 is SNHLY and CDR2 is FYNNEI. The V gene lost 8 bases and the J gene lost 9 bases, with 29 bases spanning the gap. The CDR3 is 16 residues long. DNA of the CDR3: TGTGCCAGCCACGACAGCTCGGGTTCCCGCTGGACGGGGCAGTACTTC. Translating it yields CASHDSSGSRWTGQYF. The full variable domain, its missing parts supplied by reference TRBV2 and TRBJ2-7, is EPEVTQTPSHQVTQMGQEVILRCVPISNHLYFYWYRQILGQKVEFLVSFYNNEISEKSEIFDDQFSVERPDGSNFTLKIRSTKLEDSAMYFCASHDSSGSRWTGQYFGPGTRLTVT.

The chain has TRBV7-8 and TRBJ2-7; D is perhaps TRBD2 (7 bases). Germline V CDR1 and CDR2: SGHVS, FQNEAQ. This CDR3 is built from 14 residues. V shed 4 bases and J shed 2 bases, with 12 bases lying between them. The CDR3 region is CASSWGGHTYEQYF. Here the CDR3 DNA reads TGTGCCAGCAGCTGGGGGGGACACACCTACGAGCAGTACTTC.

V gene TRBV25-1 combines with J gene TRBJ1-4, with D possibly being TRBD1 (5 bases). Trimming removed 3 bases at V and 6 bases at J, with 5 bases between. The CDR3 has 12 residues. The V gene's germline CDR1 is MGHDK and CDR2 SYGVNS. The CDR3 here is CASSDRDEKLFF. In nucleotides, the CDR3 is TGTGCCAGCAGTGACAGGGATGAAAAACTGTTTTTT. The full variable domain, with the rest looked up from reference TRBV25-1 and TRBJ1-4, is EADIYQTPRYLVIGTGKKITLECSQTMGHDKMYWYQQDPGMELHLIHYSYGVNSTEKGDLSSESTVSRIRTEHFPLTLESARPSHTSQYLCASSDRDEKLFFGSGTQLSVL.

This rearrangement joins TRBV5-1 to TRBJ2-7, with D maybe TRBD2 (6 bases). The length of the CDR3 is 13 residues. Germline CDR1 SGHRS, CDR2 YFSETQ. V dropped 5 bases and J dropped 6 bases, with 15 bases sitting between them. The CDR3 loop reads CASRESGVSEQYF. The CDR3 nucleotides are TGCGCCAGCAGGGAGTCGGGGGTCTCCGAGCAGTACTTC.

Details on this clone: This sample also contains other DNA sequences that code for the same CDR3. This chain connects TRBV7-9 to TRBJ2-1; 10 bases are a match to TRBD2. The CDR3 is 15 residues long. J gave up 6 bases and V 5 bases, and 7 bases lay outside the gene matches. Germline V gives CDR1 SEHNR, CDR2 FQNEAQ (reference sequence). The CDR3 protein is CASSPGLAGVNEQFF. For the CDR3, the DNA is TGTGCCAGCAGCCCCGGCCTAGCGGGAGTCAATGAGCAGTTCTTC. Combining the CDR3 with reference TRBV7-9 and TRBJ2-1 gives the whole variable domain DTGVSQNPRHKITKRGQNVTFRCDPISEHNRLYWYRQTLGQGPEFLTYFQNEAQLEKSRLLSDRFSAERPKGSFSTLEIQRTEQGDSAMYLCASSPGLAGVNEQFFGPGTRLTVL.

This chain links TRBV13 with TRBJ2-7; 8 positions agree with TRBD1. CDR3 length: 15 amino acids. CDR1 PRHDT and CDR2 FYEKMQ come from the germline V gene (reference sequence). V dropped 0 bases and J dropped 2; count of bases not matched to a gene: 3. The CDR3 loop is CASSLGGTGTYEQYF. CDR3 coding DNA: TGTGCCAGCAGCTTAGGGGGGACAGGCACCTACGAGCAGTACTTC.

V is TRBV11-2 and J is TRBJ2-7; 7 nucleotides agree with TRBD2. V lost 5 bases to trimming and J lost 6 bases; unmatched junction nucleotides: 13. The CDR3 consists of 15 residues. Germline V gene lookup returns CDR1 SGHAT and CDR2 FQNNGV. CDR3 region: CASSITTSVFAEQYF. The CDR3 bases are TGTGCCAGCAGCATAACAACTAGCGTGTTTGCCGAGCAGTACTTC.

V usage is TRBV28 and J usage is TRBJ1-3; D is unclear. The V gene's germline CDR1 is MDHEN and CDR2 SYDVKM. Trimming removed 4 bases at V and 3 bases at J, with 19 bases between. This CDR3 region has 17 residues. The CDR3 nucleotides are TGTGCCAGCAGTTCCGGACCCCCGGATTTAAATGGAAACACCATATATTTT. Its protein is CASSSGPPDLNGNTIYF.

The rearrangement joins TRBV4-2 to TRBJ2-1, with D perhaps being TRBD1 or TRBD2 (5 bases each). CDR3 length: 14 amino acids. V lost 1 base and J lost 7, with 11 bases in between. Looked up from germline, CDR1 is LGHNA and CDR2 is YNFKEQ. CDR3 region: CASSQGGRGNEQFF. DNA of the CDR3: TGTGCCAGCAGCCAAGGGGGCCGGGGAAATGAGCAGTTCTTC.

The chain couples TRBV7-9 to TRBJ1-1; D is unclear. The CDR3 extends over 17 amino acids. V lost 2 bases and J 0 bases, leaving 16 bases between the germline ends. From germline, CDR1 is SEHNR and CDR2 FQNEAQ (reference sequence). CDR3 in amino acids: CASSLRLGHTLNTEAFF. CDR3 sequence (DNA): TGTGCCAGCAGCTTACGGCTAGGGCACACGCTGAACACTGAAGCTTTCTTT.

The chain has TRBV11-3 and TRBJ2-1, with D perhaps TRBD2 (6 bases). Between the trimmed V and J ends, which lost 4 bases and 7 bases, there was a span of 14 bases. The CDR3 is 14 amino acids. CDR1 is SGHNT, CDR2 YENEEA, per germline. In DNA form, the CDR3 reads TGTGCCAGCAGCTCGACGGAGGGAAGAAATGAGCAGTTCTTC. This sequence encodes CASSSTEGRNEQFF.

This clone was observed a single time. The genes are TRBV19 and TRBJ2-7, with 9 bases fitting TRBD1. V trimming: 5 bases; J trimming: 0 bases; junction bases outside the gene matches: 5. In germline, CDR1 is LNHDA, CDR2 SQIVND (reference sequence). The CDR3 totals 15 residues. The DNA of the CDR3 is TGTGCCAGTAGTTGGGACAGGGAGGGCTCCTACGAGCAGTACTTC. It translates to CASSWDREGSYEQYF.